This TCR beta chain was captured by sequencing in a study of T-cell memory formation after mild COVID-19. Findings and limits, study-wide: Clones shrinking between day 15 and 85 showed a balanced CD4/CD8 split, and those that grew later tilted toward CD4+. The finding that pre-infection memory included some responding clones suggested that cross-reactive memory joined. Contracting CD8+ clones were enriched in EMRA, CD4+ mainly in CM and EM.

Each CDR3 protein gets one entry after TCRdb re-called the 5' RACE reads with MiXCR. The sample yields under 300,000 distinct CDR3 sequences, about a sixth seen once. In this sample, this clonotype turned up a few times. Its antigen is as yet unknown. The CDR3 contains 17 residues. Germline CDR1 and CDR2: SGHRS and YFSETQ. Losses at the gene ends were 4 bases for V and 6 bases for J; bases not matched to a gene: 16. The clonotype originates from a man younger than 35 who had mild COVID-19 (a few samples of this study predate the infection). Cell type and time point are not known. The gene calls are TRBV5-1 and TRBJ2-1; 7 positions agree with TRBD1. Material for sequencing was PBMCs or a T cell subset sorted from them (not recorded which). The CDR3 DNA is TGCGCCAGCAGCCCGCTGCTAATGGGACAGAGTATCAATGAGCAGTTCTTC. Translation gives CASSPLLMGQSINEQFF.